Listed below are T cell receptor beta chains from one sample, sequenced in a study of blood T cell repertoires in COVID-19. Clones were sequenced by immunoSEQ multiplex PCR, and TCRdb holds only the in-frame ones, with some missing. The sample has about 380,000 clones; 87% are singletons. Sequences were obtained from PBMCs or T cells enriched from blood (not recorded which). Receptor source: a man aged 30 to 39 who had recovered from COVID-19. CDR3s include the opening cysteine and the closing phenylalanine or tryptophan. D genes are given only for firm matches. Clone size is given for some rows only: seen once, a few or many times, or a class if the clone is expanded.

TRBV7-9	NA	NA	TRBJ2-2	TGTGCCAGCAGCTTAGGACTAGTCGGGGAGCTGTTTTTT	CASSLGLVGELFF
TRBV27	NA	NA	TRBJ2-2	TGTGCCAGCAGCTTAGCCCCTTGGCTCACCGGGGAGCTGTTTTTT	CASSLAPWLTGELFF
TRBV5-1	NA	TRBD1	TRBJ1-2	TGCGCCAGCAGCTTGGATACAGGGGGATTCGGCTACACCTTC	CASSLDTGGFGYTF
TRBV6-4	NA	NA	TRBJ1-5	TGTGCCAGCAAGAGGAGCGGAGATCAGCCCCAGCATTTT	CASKRSGDQPQHF
TRBV19	NA	NA	TRBJ1-1	TGTGCCAGTAGTAAACCCCTAGACAGGAGTAACACTGAAGCTTTCTTT	CASSKPLDRSNTEAFF
TRBV29-1	NA	NA	TRBJ1-1	TGCAGCGCCGCAGGGTACACTGAAGCTTTCTTT	CSAAGYTEAFF
TRBV27	once	NA	TRBJ1-1	TGTGCCAGCAGCCTCGGGGGGGTACTCACTGAAGCTTTCTTT	CASSLGGVLTEAFF
TRBV20-1	NA	NA	TRBJ2-1	TGCAGTGCTGCCAGCTACAATGAGCAGTTCTTC	CSAASYNEQFF
TRBV4-1	NA	NA	TRBJ2-5	TGCGCCAGCAGCCAGACACCGGGACATTGGGAAGAGACCCAGTACTTC	CASSQTPGHWEETQYF
TRBV30	NA	TRBD1	TRBJ1-6	TGTGCCTGGAGTGTAGGGAACAGGGGGTATTATAATTCACCCCTCCACTTT	CAWSVGNRGYYNSPLHF
TRBV5-1	NA	TRBD1	TRBJ1-2	TGCGCCAGCAGCGGCGACAGGGTTTATGGCTACACCTTC	CASSGDRVYGYTF
TRBV21-1	NA	NA	TRBJ2-2	TGTGCCAGCAGCAAAGGTCCTCCACAGAACACCGGGGAGCTGTTTTTT	CASSKGPPQNTGELFF
TRBV10-3	NA	NA	TRBJ1-2	TGTGCCATCAGTGCGGTTAACTATGGCTACACCTTC	CAISAVNYGYTF
TRBV24-1	NA	TRBD1	TRBJ1-3	TGTGCCACCAGTGACGAACCCGTGACAGGGGGCTCTGGAAACACCATATATTTT	CATSDEPVTGGSGNTIYF
TRBV6-5	NA	NA	TRBJ1-2	TGTGCCAGCAGTTACCTGGGTCGGGAATATGGCTACACCTTC	CASSYLGREYGYTF
TRBV7-9	NA	TRBD1	TRBJ1-2	TGTGCCAGCAGCAACAGGGACAGAGAGAAGGATGGCTACACCTTC	CASSNRDREKDGYTF
TRBV5-8	NA	NA	TRBJ1-2	TGTGCCAGCAGCCTCTATGGCTACACCTTC	CASSLYGYTF
TRBV2	NA	TRBD2	TRBJ2-7	TGTGCCAGCAGATCTAGCGGGGTAACCTCCTACGAGCAGTACTTC	CASRSSGVTSYEQYF
TRBV3-1/TRBV3-2	NA	NA	TRBJ1-2	TGTGCCAGCAGCCAAGATGCAGGCTATGGCTACACCTTC	CASSQDAGYGYTF
TRBV15	NA	TRBD1	TRBJ1-6	TGTGCCACCAGCAGTCGGACAGGAGGCACCTATAATTCACCCCTCCACTTT	CATSSRTGGTYNSPLHF
TRBV4-3	few	NA	TRBJ1-2	TGCGCCAGCAGCCAAGCGGATCTAAGGACAGTTTATGGCTACACCTTC	CASSQADLRTVYGYTF
TRBV29-1	NA	TRBD1	TRBJ1-2	TGCAGCGCTCTGATAGGACAGGGAGAGAGGGGCTACACCTTC	CSALIGQGERGYTF
TRBV19	few	NA	TRBJ1-5	TGTGCCAGTAAGCGGCCAGAGCCCAATCAGCCCCAGCATTTT	CASKRPEPNQPQHF
TRBV27	NA	NA	TRBJ1-2	TGTGCCAGCAGGGCCAACTATGGCTACACCTTC	CASRANYGYTF
TRBV5-1	NA	TRBD1	TRBJ2-7	TGCGCCAGCAGCCATTGGTCGGCAGGGGGCGGGGAGCAGTACTTC	CASSHWSAGGGEQYF
TRBV4-2	few	TRBD1	TRBJ1-1	TGTGCCAGCAGCCCCCGGCTTCAGGGGGCGACTGAAGCTTTCTTT	CASSPRLQGATEAFF
TRBV11-2	NA	NA	TRBJ2-7	TGTGCCAGCAGCTTACGGTGGGGGGGCTTCTCCTACGAGCAGTACTTC	CASSLRWGGFSYEQYF
TRBV11-3	NA	TRBD2	TRBJ2-1	TGTGCCAGCAGCCCGGGGACTAGCAGCTACAATGAGCAGTTCTTC	CASSPGTSSYNEQFF